This T cell receptor (beta chain) was captured in a study of CD8 T cells in Susac syndrome. Germline V gene lookup returns CDR1 MGHDK and CDR2 SYGVNS. Between the trimmed V and J ends, which lost 7 bases and 6 bases, there was a span of 18 bases. The CDR3 contains 14 residues. TCR beta sequences were obtained from blood CD8+ and CD4+ T cells. Negative magnetic isolation gave CD8+ and CD4+ cells; FACS enriched CD8+ TEMRA. As regards this clonotype: Its antigen is not identified.

With random hexamers, reverse transcription was performed on roughly 0.45 to 1 ug of RNA. By means of immunoSEQ multiplex PCR, TCR beta CDR3 spanning 54 Vbeta and 13 Jbeta underwent amplification. MiXCR, applied by TCRdb to the immunoSEQ multiplex PCR reads, yields one record per CDR3 protein. Of some 190,000 distinct CDR3 sequences in the sample, around 95% are singletons; the top ten hold around 0.1%. Findings and limits, study-wide: That the number of individuals in its TCR sequencing and HLA analysis was relatively small was acknowledged by the study.

This receptor was obtained from a human donor in good health. V usage is TRBV25-1 and J usage is TRBJ1-2; the D is unclear. Material for sequencing was CD4+ T cells from PBMCs. CDR3 nucleotide sequence: TGTGCCAGCATCCCAAGCGGTCAAAAGGATGGCTACACCTTC. It yields the protein CASIPSGQKDGYTF.